The rows below give T cell receptor beta chains drawn from one sample of a study of T-cell reconstitution after alpha-beta-depleted transplantation in children. TCRdb re-analysed the PCR reads in MiXCR, keeping a single row per CDR3 protein. The sample yields hundreds of thousands of distinct CDR3 sequences, about 23% seen once. This specimen consisted of PBMCs, mostly from graft donor cells, obtained 360 days after TCRalphabeta/CD19-depleted stem cell transplant. These receptors all stem from a boy under three years old who had a stem cell transplant for acute myeloid leukemia, so the T cells may come from the graft donor. Both conserved end residues are part of each CDR3. The D gene is left open where the match is weak. Size values are once, few and many counts, or a class for expanded clones, and some rows have none.

D: NA
size: many
length: 14
J: TRBJ1-2
V: TRBV28
CDR3: CASNSGEGLAGYTF
DNA: TGTGCCAGCAACTCCGGGGAGGGCCTCGCGGGCTACACCTTC

D: NA
size: NA
length: 13
J: TRBJ1-1
V: TRBV28
CDR3: CASTNPGPTEAFF
DNA: TGTGCCAGCACGAACCCGGGCCCCACTGAAGCTTTCTTT

D: NA
size: NA
length: 15
J: TRBJ2-2
V: TRBV7-2
CDR3: CASSYRGGDTGELFF
DNA: TGTGCCAGCAGCTACAGGGGAGGGGACACCGGGGAGCTGTTTTTT

D: TRBD1
size: few
length: 14
J: TRBJ2-1
V: TRBV6-2/TRBV6-3
CDR3: CASNAQGALTEQFF
DNA: TGTGCCAGCAACGCGCAGGGGGCGCTAACTGAGCAGTTCTTC

D: NA
size: many
length: 15
J: TRBJ1-2
V: TRBV28
CDR3: CASSLSGRGGHGYTF
DNA: TGTGCCAGCAGTTTATCCGGCAGGGGAGGCCATGGCTACACCTTC

D: NA
size: many
length: 14
J: TRBJ1-5
V: TRBV5-1
CDR3: CASSFGGVNQPQHF
DNA: TGCGCCAGCAGCTTTGGAGGGGTAAATCAGCCCCAGCATTTT

D: NA
size: NA
length: 15
J: TRBJ2-7
V: TRBV20-1
CDR3: CSAAVGGRVPYEQYF
DNA: TGCAGTGCCGCTGTTGGGGGGCGGGTGCCCTACGAGCAGTACTTC

D: NA
size: few
length: 15
J: TRBJ1-2
V: TRBV5-1
CDR3: CASSSREGGLYGYTF
DNA: TGCGCCAGCAGCTCCAGGGAGGGGGGTCTCTATGGCTACACCTTC

D: TRBD1
size: many
length: 11
J: TRBJ1-1
V: TRBV29-1
CDR3: CSVAGGSGAFF
DNA: TGCAGCGTTGCAGGGGGGTCAGGAGCTTTCTTT

D: NA
size: few
length: 14
J: TRBJ2-4
V: TRBV28
CDR3: CASAQEGYKNIQYF
DNA: TGTGCCAGCGCCCAGGAGGGGTACAAAAACATTCAGTACTTC

D: TRBD1
size: few
length: 15
J: TRBJ2-7
V: TRBV6-2/TRBV6-3
CDR3: CASSRDRGLSYEQYF
DNA: TGTGCCAGCAGCCGCGACAGGGGGCTCTCCTACGAGCAGTACTTC

D: TRBD2
size: NA
length: 15
J: TRBJ2-1
V: TRBV12-3/TRBV12-4
CDR3: CASSWLSGGGNEQFF
DNA: TGTGCCAGCAGTTGGCTAAGCGGGGGGGGAAATGAGCAGTTCTTC

D: NA
size: many
length: 16
J: TRBJ2-1
V: TRBV18
CDR3: CASSPQHASSYNEQFF
DNA: TGTGCCAGCTCACCACAGCACGCGAGCTCCTACAATGAGCAGTTCTTC

D: NA
size: NA
length: 17
J: TRBJ2-1
V: TRBV4-1
CDR3: CASSHQSGDSSYNEQFF
DNA: TGCGCCAGCAGCCACCAAAGCGGGGACAGCTCCTACAATGAGCAGTTCTTC

D: TRBD2
size: few
length: 16
J: TRBJ2-1
V: TRBV15
CDR3: CATSRGLAGPNNEQFF
DNA: TGTGCCACCAGCAGGGGACTAGCGGGGCCAAACAATGAGCAGTTCTTC

D: NA
size: many
length: 14
J: TRBJ2-5
V: TRBV18
CDR3: CASSPSSGAETQYF
DNA: TGTGCCAGCTCACCGTCATCGGGGGCAGAGACCCAGTACTTC

D: NA
size: few
length: 11
J: TRBJ1-1
V: TRBV5-1
CDR3: CASQENTEAFF
DNA: TGCGCCAGCCAAGAGAACACTGAAGCTTTCTTT

D: NA
size: few
length: 14
J: TRBJ1-6
V: TRBV7-8
CDR3: CARSSGGSGSPLHF
DNA: TGTGCCAGGTCCTCCGGCGGATCGGGTTCACCCCTCCACTTT

D: NA
size: NA
length: 11
J: TRBJ1-1
V: TRBV6-5
CDR3: CASSRGWGAFF
DNA: TGTGCCAGCAGCCGGGGGTGGGGAGCTTTCTTT

D: NA
size: NA
length: 14
J: TRBJ2-5
V: TRBV12-3/TRBV12-4
CDR3: CASSLEEVEETQYF
DNA: TGTGCCAGCAGTTTAGAGGAGGTTGAAGAGACCCAGTACTTC

D: NA
size: NA
length: 15
J: TRBJ1-2
V: TRBV3-1
CDR3: CASSQRGGANYGYTF
DNA: TGTGCCAGCAGCCAACGTGGGGGAGCGAACTATGGCTACACCTTC

D: NA
size: NA
length: 15
J: TRBJ2-2
V: TRBV7-7
CDR3: CASSLDQGHTGELFF
DNA: TGTGCCAGCAGCTTAGACCAGGGACACACCGGGGAGCTGTTTTTT

D: NA
size: NA
length: 15
J: TRBJ2-2
V: TRBV6-5
CDR3: CASSHGTPNTGELFF
DNA: TGTGCCAGCAGTCACGGGACTCCCAACACCGGGGAGCTGTTTTTT

D: TRBD1
size: many
length: 15
J: TRBJ1-2
V: TRBV5-1
CDR3: CASSDRQGGSYGYTF
DNA: TGCGCCAGCAGCGATCGACAGGGGGGAAGCTATGGCTACACCTTC

D: NA
size: many
length: 14
J: TRBJ1-3
V: TRBV6-5
CDR3: CASSHLLPGNTIYF
DNA: TGTGCCAGCAGTCACCTGCTTCCTGGAAACACCATATATTTT

D: NA
size: NA
length: 15
J: TRBJ2-2
V: TRBV7-9
CDR3: CASSFKDRDTGELFF
DNA: TGTGCCAGCAGCTTTAAGGACAGAGACACCGGGGAGCTGTTTTTT

D: TRBD2
size: many
length: 14
J: TRBJ2-1
V: TRBV29-1
CDR3: CSVEASGASNEQFF
DNA: TGCAGCGTTGAGGCTAGCGGAGCTTCCAATGAGCAGTTCTTC

D: TRBD1
size: few
length: 13
J: TRBJ2-1
V: TRBV29-1
CDR3: CSVRQGLVNEQFF
DNA: TGCAGCGTTAGACAGGGTTTAGTCAATGAGCAGTTCTTC

D: NA
size: NA
length: 14
J: TRBJ1-5
V: TRBV28
CDR3: CASRSTVSNQPQHF
DNA: TGTGCCAGCAGGTCGACAGTAAGCAATCAGCCCCAGCATTTT

D: TRBD2
size: few
length: 17
J: TRBJ2-1
V: TRBV7-3
CDR3: CASSPVGAGGWYNEQFF
DNA: TGTGCCAGCAGCCCCGTGGGAGCGGGGGGTTGGTACAATGAGCAGTTCTTC

D: NA
size: NA
length: 15
J: TRBJ2-5
V: TRBV19
CDR3: CASSIAQQGTETQYF
DNA: TGTGCCAGTAGTATCGCCCAGCAGGGGACAGAGACCCAGTACTTC

D: NA
size: few
length: 14
J: TRBJ1-1
V: TRBV9
CDR3: CASSVSDENTEAFF
DNA: TGTGCCAGCAGCGTAAGCGACGAAAACACTGAAGCTTTCTTT

D: NA
size: NA
length: 16
J: TRBJ1-4
V: TRBV11-2
CDR3: CASSFFTGLRNEKLFF
DNA: TGTGCCAGCAGCTTTTTTACAGGGCTGAGGAATGAAAAACTGTTTTTT